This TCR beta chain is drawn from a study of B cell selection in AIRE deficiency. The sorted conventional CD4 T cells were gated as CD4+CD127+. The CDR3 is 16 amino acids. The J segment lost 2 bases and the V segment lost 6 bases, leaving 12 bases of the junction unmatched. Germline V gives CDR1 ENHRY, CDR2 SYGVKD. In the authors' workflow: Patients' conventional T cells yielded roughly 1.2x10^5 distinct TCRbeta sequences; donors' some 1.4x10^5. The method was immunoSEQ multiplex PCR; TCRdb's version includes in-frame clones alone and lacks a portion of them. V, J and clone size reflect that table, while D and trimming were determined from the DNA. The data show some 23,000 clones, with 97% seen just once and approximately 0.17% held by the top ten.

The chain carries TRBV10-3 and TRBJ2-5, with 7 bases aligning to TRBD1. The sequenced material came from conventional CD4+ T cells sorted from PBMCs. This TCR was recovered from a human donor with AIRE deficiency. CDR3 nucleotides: TGTGCCATCAGCTACAGGGGACCCGACCCGCAAGAGACCCAGTACTTC. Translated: CAISYRGPDPQETQYF.